The 26 T cell receptor beta chains below come from one sample, sequenced in a study of T cells in Graves' hyperthyroidism and ophthalmopathy (dated by TCRdb to 2018 to 2020). The library was obtained by multiplex PCR. The sequencer was an Illumina HiSeq 2000. Amplification of TCR beta CDR3 regions was carried out from RNA transcripts. The TCR CDR3 was subjected to a first round of RT-PCR using the HTBI primer set and the Qiagen OneStep RT-PCR kit. TCRdb reworked the public reads: Q25 trimming with fastp, MiXCR clone assembly, productive beta chains retained. All rows with the same CDR3 protein become a single entry with the most common DNA and genes. Present in this sample are a few hundred thousand distinct CDR3 sequences, 15% to 20% of which were seen just once. 15% to 18% of the sample is held by the ten biggest clonotypes. The material sequenced was blood. The source of these receptors is a middle-aged woman with Graves' ophthalmopathy.

This clonotype was recorded at least ten times. This sequence joins TRBV29-1 and TRBJ2-5; 16 nucleotides line up with TRBD2. This CDR3 has 14 residues. The V segment lost 6 bases and the J segment 5 bases; nucleotides outside the gene matches: 3. Germline V gene sequence: CDR1 SQVTM, CDR2 ANQGSEA. CDR3 nucleotides: TGCAGCGTGGGACTAGCGGGAGGGAAGGAGACCCAGTACTTC. Residues: CSVGLAGGKETQYF.

The sample holds a few counts of this clonotype. Being one base from a much bigger clone, this may be a read error. The J gene is TRBJ2-5, the V gene TRBV6-1; 7 nucleotides match TRBD1. V lost 5 bases and J lost 4; bases outside the gene matches: 4. Germline CDR1 and CDR2: MNHNS and SASEGT. This CDR3 contains 13 residues. The CDR3 protein is CASSMTGRETQYF. The CDR3 DNA follows: TGTGCCAGCAGTATGACAGGGAGAGAGACCCAGTACTTC.

The gene calls are TRBV4-1 and TRBJ2-7; TRBD1 agrees at 7 bases. Germline V CDR1 and CDR2: MGHRA, YSYEKL. V shed 3 bases, J shed 2 bases, and the junction held 7 bases outside the gene matches. There are 15 residues in the CDR3. As DNA, the CDR3 is TGCGCCAGCAGCCAGGACCGGGACAGTACCTACGAGCAGTACTTC. Amino acid sequence: CASSQDRDSTYEQYF.

This clonotype is labeled as medium-sized (0.01 to 0.1%). V gene TRBV6-5 combines with J gene TRBJ2-7, with D unclear. The CDR3 length is 11 residues. From germline, CDR1 is MNHEY and CDR2 SVGAGI. The germline V and J ends were trimmed by 0 bases and 8 bases, with 5 bases remaining between them. The CDR3 bases are TGTGCCAGCAGTTACTCCGCACAGCAGTACTTC. It specifies CASSYSAQQYF.

This clonotype was detected many times. The chain links TRBV7-6 to TRBJ1-2; a possible D gene is TRBD1 (5 bases). Looked up from germline, CDR1 is SGHVS and CDR2 is FNYEAQ. V lost 1 base and J 4 bases, leaving 13 bases between the germline ends. The CDR3 extends over 15 amino acids. DNA for the CDR3: TGTGCCAGCAGCTTAGGAGCAGGGCGAGGCTATGGCTACACCTTC. Protein sequence: CASSLGAGRGYGYTF.

There are a few counts of this clonotype. The chain carries TRBV9 and TRBJ2-6, with D unclear. Deletions cut 3 bases from V and 0 bases from J, with 4 bases between. CDR1 is SGDLS and CDR2 is YYNGEE in the germline V gene. The CDR3 runs to 14 residues. The CDR3 loop is CASSALSGANVLTF. CDR3 nucleotides: TGTGCCAGCAGCGCCCTCTCTGGGGCCAACGTCCTGACTTTC.

This clonotype was counted many times. A much larger clone lies a single base off, so this may be a read error. This chain uses TRBV12-3 or TRBV12-4 with TRBJ1-3; no clear D. Trimming pared 8 bases from V and 0 bases from J, leaving 11 bases between. This CDR3 has 14 amino acids. The CDR3 DNA is TGTGCCAGCGGTAACAGTAACTCTGGAAACACCATATATTTT. It yields the protein CASGNSNSGNTIYF.

The gene calls are TRBV11-1 and TRBJ2-5, with 11 bases that match TRBD2. The germline V gene encodes CDR1 SGHAT and CDR2 FQDESV (reference sequence). The CDR3 covers 18 residues. The V and J ends lost 5 bases and 5 bases, in that order; junction bases with no gene match: 16. CDR3 loop: CASSKPGLAVQEGETQYF. Written as DNA, the CDR3 is TGTGCCAGCAGCAAACCGGGACTAGCGGTCCAGGAGGGTGAGACCCAGTACTTC. The whole variable domain, filled in from reference TRBV11-1 and TRBJ2-5, reads EAEVAQSPRYKITEKSQAVAFWCDPISGHATLYWYRQILGQGPELLVQFQDESVVDDSQLPKDRFSAERLKGVDSTLKIQPAELGDSAMYLCASSKPGLAVQEGETQYFGPGTRLLVL.

This clonotype was counted many times. At one boundary the junction diverges from the germline segment, which might be a read error. The CDR3 DNA sequence: TGTGCCGGCAGCTTAATCGGGAGTATTGAGACCCAGTACTTC. It is translated as CAGSLIGSIETQYF. J is TRBJ2-5 and V is TRBV7-9; tentative D call: TRBD2 (6 bases). CDR1 is SEHNR, CDR2 FQNEAQ, per germline (reference sequence). The CDR3 contains 14 residues.

This clonotype showed up many times. The chain combines TRBV27 with TRBJ2-2; 12 bases fit TRBD2. Trimming cost V 3 bases and J 6 bases; bases outside gene matches: 2. The CDR3 is 15 amino acids. Germline V gene lookup returns CDR1 MNHEY and CDR2 SMNVEV (reference sequence). The CDR3 loop reads CASSLRLAGAGELFF. CDR3 DNA sequence: TGTGCCAGCAGTTTGCGACTAGCGGGAGCCGGGGAGCTGTTTTTT.

There are many counts of this clonotype. The genes are TRBV10-3 and TRBJ2-7, with D possibly being TRBD1 or TRBD2 (5 bases each). CDR1 and CDR2 from the germline V gene are ENHRY and SYGVKD. The V end lost 4 bases, the J end lost 0 bases, and 7 bases lay between the germline ends. The CDR3 has 13 amino acids. The CDR3 region is CAISGGTSYEQYF. The CDR3 DNA reads as TGTGCCATCAGTGGGGGGACCTCCTACGAGCAGTACTTC.

In its sample, this clonotype was seen many times. V usage is TRBV6-1 and J usage is TRBJ1-2; D gene uncertain. Germline CDR1 is MNHNS and CDR2 is SASEGT. The V end lost 4 bases, the J end lost 2 bases, and 8 bases lay between the germline ends. The CDR3 has 13 residues. This CDR3 is CASSAQENYGYTF. CDR3 in DNA: TGTGCCAGCAGTGCTCAGGAAAACTATGGCTACACCTTC.

This clonotype was recorded many times. V and J are TRBV28 and TRBJ1-2, with D hard to call. This CDR3 is 15 amino acids long. The germline gives CDR1 MDHEN, CDR2 SYDVKM. V was cut by 1 base and J by 2 bases, with 11 bases left in between. The CDR3, as DNA: TGTGCCAGCAGTTTATACCCCCCCGCAAACTATGGCTACACCTTC. It translates to CASSLYPPANYGYTF.

There are many counts of this clonotype. The chain has TRBV5-1 and TRBJ2-7, with D perhaps matching TRBD1 (6 bases). Germline-derived CDR1 and CDR2 are SGHRS and YFSETQ. V was shortened by 5 bases and J by 4 bases, with 16 bases between the two germline ends. The CDR3 is made up of 14 amino acids. The CDR3 sequence is CASSNRETGYEQYF. The CDR3 bases are TGCGCCAGCAGTAACAGGGAGACGGGGTACGAGCAGTACTTC.

This clonotype was seen many times. The chain is built from TRBV11-2 and TRBJ2-7; D uncertain. Germline values: CDR1 SGHAT, CDR2 FQNNGV. V was cut by 5 bases and J by 3 bases, with 11 bases left in between. The CDR3 is made up of 13 amino acids. The CDR3 nucleotides are TGTGCCAGCAGCCTGCCGGATAGCTACGAGCAGTACTTC. Translation: CASSLPDSYEQYF.

This clonotype occurred many times. The chain recombines TRBV11-2 with TRBJ1-1; D not resolved. The CDR3 is 15 residues long. Germline V gene lookup returns CDR1 SGHAT and CDR2 FQNNGV. V lost 5 bases and J 1 base, leaving 14 bases between the germline ends. The CDR3 spells CASSPTLEANTEAFF. CDR3 in DNA: TGTGCCAGCAGCCCCACCCTTGAAGCGAACACTGAAGCTTTCTTT.

This clonotype came up many times. The V gene is TRBV24-1, the J gene TRBJ2-5; 8 bases agree with TRBD1. This CDR3 is built from 14 residues. Germline lookup yields CDR1 KGHDR and CDR2 SFDVKD. V lost 5 bases to trimming and J lost 0 bases; unmatched junction nucleotides: 1. This chain's CDR3 is CATSGQGYQETQYF. The DNA for the CDR3 is TGTGCCACCAGTGGACAGGGGTACCAAGAGACCCAGTACTTC.

About this clonotype itself: A read error may explain this, as a much larger clone is one base away. This rearrangement joins TRBV5-1 to TRBJ2-2; 9 nucleotides agree with TRBD1. The CDR3 spans 14 residues. The germline gives CDR1 SGHRS, CDR2 YFSETQ. CDR3 region: CANSSDRGSGELFF. The CDR3 bases are TGCGCCAACAGCTCGGACAGGGGAAGCGGGGAGCTGTTTTTT.

Ten or more counts support this clonotype. The chain is built from TRBV20-1 and TRBJ1-2, with D possibly matching TRBD1 (5 bases). V was trimmed by 4 bases and J by 4 bases, leaving 10 bases between them. The germline V gene has CDR1 DFQATT and CDR2 SNEGSKA (reference sequence). The CDR3 is made up of 12 amino acids. The CDR3 sequence: CSAIEGSYGYTF. DNA of the CDR3: TGCAGTGCTATCGAGGGGAGCTATGGCTACACCTTC.

The chain couples TRBV12-3 or TRBV12-4 to TRBJ1-5; TRBD1 agrees at 8 bases. The CDR3 extends over 17 amino acids. The V and J ends lost 7 bases and 0 bases, in that order; junction bases with no gene match: 11. CDR3 DNA: TGTGCCAGCACCTTAAGGTACAGGGGGAATAGCAATCAGCCCCAGCATTTT. Translated: CASTLRYRGNSNQPQHF.

There are many counts of this clonotype. The chain has TRBV27 and TRBJ1-2; the match to TRBD1 covers 7 bases. V trimming: 6 bases; J trimming: 4 bases; junction bases outside the gene matches: 14. The CDR3 spans 16 residues. Germline CDR1 MNHEY, CDR2 SMNVEV (reference sequence). CDR3 amino acids: CASSSLRTGIGYGYTF. DNA for the CDR3: TGTGCCAGCAGCTCACTCAGGACAGGCATCGGCTATGGCTACACCTTC.

This clonotype was seen many times. The V gene is TRBV20-1, the J gene TRBJ2-7, with D possibly being TRBD1 or TRBD2 (5 bases each). The CDR3 is made up of 13 amino acids. Germline CDR1 DFQATT, CDR2 SNEGSKA (reference sequence). Trimming shortened V by 4 bases and J by 0 bases, and 10 bases separated the two germline ends. The CDR3 spells CSATGTNSYEQYF. DNA of the CDR3: TGCAGTGCTACCGGGACGAACTCCTACGAGCAGTACTTC.

This clonotype was seen repeatedly, ten times or more. This chain joins TRBV6-1 and TRBJ1-2; weak D call: TRBD1 (5 bases). V dropped 8 bases and J dropped 6 bases, with 19 bases sitting between them. The CDR3 is made up of 14 amino acids. Germline V gene sequence: CDR1 MNHNS, CDR2 SASEGT. CDR3 DNA: TGTGCCAGCGTATTCCGGGACGGGTCGAATGGCTACACCTTC. As protein: CASVFRDGSNGYTF.

The CDR3 loop is CASSRWDSTQETQYF. The CDR3 nucleotides are TGCGCCAGCAGCCGGTGGGACAGCACTCAAGAGACCCAGTACTTC. The chain has TRBV4-1 and TRBJ2-5; 7 nucleotides line up with TRBD1. Unmatched junction bases numbered 7, after V lost 4 bases and J lost 2 bases. This CDR3 has 15 amino acids. The germline gives CDR1 MGHRA, CDR2 YSYEKL.

This clonotype came up a few times. The rearrangement joins TRBV11-2 to TRBJ1-5, with D possibly being TRBD1 (6 bases). CDR3 size: 15 residues. Germline CDR1 reads SGHAT; CDR2 reads FQNNGV. V lost 2 bases and J lost 6, with 14 bases in between. The CDR3 here is CASSLTGLTGQPQHF. The DNA for the CDR3 is TGTGCCAGCAGCTTAACAGGGTTAACAGGTCAGCCCCAGCATTTT. The entire variable domain, with the rest obtained from reference TRBV11-2 and TRBJ1-5, is as follows: EAGVAQSPRYKIIEKRQSVAFWCNPISGHATLYWYQQILGQGPKLLIQFQNNGVVDDSQLPKDRFSAERLKGVDSTLKIQPAKLEDSAVYLCASSLTGLTGQPQHFGDGTRLSIL.

The chain links TRBV7-8 to TRBJ2-7; D unresolved. V dropped 5 bases and J dropped 6 bases, with 17 bases sitting between them. Germline CDR1 and CDR2: SGHVS and FQNEAQ. CDR3 length equals 14 residues. The CDR3 loop is CASSLDRWALEQYF. CDR3 in DNA: TGTGCCAGCAGCCTAGATCGCTGGGCCCTCGAGCAGTACTTC.